The next 29 T cell receptor beta chains were all read from a single sample in a study of blood T cell repertoires in COVID-19 (dated by TCRdb to the early 2020s). The library was generated by the immunoSEQ multiplex PCR assay. TCRdb took this table from immuneACCESS and kept in-frame rearrangements with V and J called. Such tables lack part of the clones; where checked against another copy, unresolved V genes explain under half of the gap, and the rest is unexplained. The sample records around 400,000 clones, just under 90% of which are singletons. 1.7% of the sample rests with the top ten. The sequencing sample was made of PBMCs or T cells enriched from blood (not recorded which). The receptors were gathered from a woman in her twenties or thirties who had recovered from COVID-19.

The chain combines TRBV4-2 with TRBJ2-7; 10 bases are a match to TRBD2. The germline V gene encodes CDR1 LGHNA and CDR2 YNFKEQ. CDR3 size: 17 residues. Trimming at V came to 0 bases and at J to 2 bases, leaving 7 bases not matched to a gene. As DNA, the CDR3 is TGTGCCAGCAGCCAAGATGGGACACTAGCGGGGCCCTACGAGCAGTACTTC. Its protein product is CASSQDGTLAGPYEQYF.

The rearrangement links TRBV5-6 to TRBJ2-6; TRBD2 is a possible D gene (6 bases). V was cut by 5 bases and J by 3 bases, with 15 bases left in between. The CDR3 is 16 residues long. The germline gives CDR1 SGHDT, CDR2 YYEEEE. The CDR3 nucleotides read TGTGCCAGCAGGCGGGAAAAAGGGCTTGGGGCCAACGTCCTGACTTTC. Residues: CASRREKGLGANVLTF.

The chain is built from TRBV19 and TRBJ1-6, with TRBD1 matching 7 bases. Losses at the gene ends were 3 bases for V and 7 bases for J; bases not matched to a gene: 6. This CDR3 contains 15 residues. The germline V gene has CDR1 LNHDA and CDR2 SQIVND (reference sequence). Written as DNA, the CDR3 is TGTGCCAGTAGTATTACAGGGGTCGGGAATTCACCCCTCCACTTT. Amino acid sequence: CASSITGVGNSPLHF.

The V gene is TRBV6-2 or TRBV6-3, the J gene TRBJ1-2; 8 nucleotides line up with TRBD1. The germline gives CDR1 MNHEY, CDR2 SVGEGT. The CDR3 has 15 residues. Losses at the gene ends were 0 bases for V and 7 bases for J; bases not matched to a gene: 7. The CDR3 reads CASSYSNHQGAGYTF. The CDR3 DNA reads as TGTGCCAGCAGTTACTCGAATCATCAGGGGGCTGGCTACACCTTC.

This clone showed up just a few times. Other nucleotide sequences in the sample specify the same CDR3. The chain couples TRBV5-1 to TRBJ2-1; no reliable D call. Per germline, CDR1 SGHRS and CDR2 YFSETQ. This CDR3 spans 11 amino acids. V was clipped by 0 bases and J by 8 bases, with 3 bases between them. CDR3 coding DNA: TGCGCCAGCAGCTTGGTCGATGAGCAGTTCTTC. This translates into CASSLVDEQFF.

The J gene is TRBJ2-2, the V gene TRBV24-1; D is unresolved. The CDR3 is 14 amino acids. Germline lookup yields CDR1 KGHDR and CDR2 SFDVKD. The V and J ends lost 9 bases and 5 bases respectively, with 15 bases between them. CDR3 region: CATSPTTITGELFF. The CDR3 DNA reads as TGTGCCACCTCCCCCACCACTATTACCGGGGAGCTGTTTTTT.

The V and J genes are TRBV12-5 and TRBJ1-2; TRBD1 is a possible D gene (5 bases). V lost 0 bases and J lost 8, with 28 bases in between. CDR3 size: 19 residues. The V gene's germline CDR1 is LGHNT and CDR2 FRNRAP. The CDR3 region has the DNA TGTGCTAGTGGTTTGGTACCTTTAGGGGCTTCACCGCCCTTTACCGGCTACACCTTC. Amino acids: CASGLVPLGASPPFTGYTF.

The chain joins TRBV6-2 or TRBV6-3 to TRBJ1-2; D remains unclear. This CDR3 has 12 residues. Looked up from germline, CDR1 is MNHEY and CDR2 is SVGEGT. Trimming shortened V by 2 bases and J by 4 bases, and 5 bases separated the two germline ends. The CDR3 sequence: CASSYVSYGYTF. The DNA of the CDR3 is TGTGCCAGCAGTTACGTCAGCTATGGCTACACCTTC.

The chain combines TRBV19 with TRBJ1-6; D gene uncertain. Trimming left V 4 bases short and J 10 bases short, with 17 bases between. Germline-derived CDR1 and CDR2 are LNHDA and SQIVND (reference sequence). This CDR3 comprises 15 residues. CDR3 in DNA: TGTGCCAGTAGTAGCGTTCCAGCGGGCGGATCACCCCTCCACTTT. Protein: CASSSVPAGGSPLHF.

The gene calls are TRBV3-1 (or the pseudogene TRBV3-2) and TRBJ1-2; 7 positions agree with TRBD1. This CDR3 is 17 amino acids long. Germline CDR1 LGHDT, CDR2 YNNKEL (reference sequence). The trim removed 5 bases at V and 1 base at J, leaving 13 bases unmatched. The CDR3 here is CASSGSEGAVYNYGYTF. In nucleotides, the CDR3 is TGTGCCAGCAGCGGCAGCGAGGGGGCAGTTTATAACTATGGCTACACCTTC.

The chain is built from TRBV6-5 and TRBJ1-2, with D possibly matching TRBD1 (6 bases). There are 13 residues in the CDR3. Germline CDR1 MNHEY, CDR2 SVGAGI. V lost 6 bases to trimming and J lost 8 bases, with 16 bases between them. The DNA for the CDR3 is TGTGCCAGCAGACCCCAGGGGAAAAAGGGCTACACCTTC. Residues: CASRPQGKKGYTF.

This clone appeared once. This chain joins TRBV10-3 and TRBJ1-1; 8 nucleotides align to TRBD1. Looked up from germline, CDR1 is ENHRY and CDR2 is SYGVKD. V lost 6 bases to trimming and J lost 0 bases; unmatched junction nucleotides: 3. CDR3 length: 14 amino acids. CDR3 loop: CAIRDRDMNTEAFF. The CDR3 coding sequence is TGTGCCATCAGGGACAGGGACATGAACACTGAAGCTTTCTTT.

The chain recombines TRBV7-3 with TRBJ2-1, with D possibly matching TRBD1 (5 bases). The length of the CDR3 is 13 residues. Per the germline V gene, CDR1 is SGHTA and CDR2 is FQGTGA. V dropped 5 bases and J dropped 8 bases, with 13 bases sitting between them. The CDR3 DNA is TGTGCCAGCAGCCAACTGCAGGGCCATGAGCAGTTCTTC. It is translated as CASSQLQGHEQFF.

The rearrangement uses TRBV30 and TRBJ1-5; 9 bases are a match to TRBD1. J lost 1 base, V lost 3 bases, and 10 bases had no gene match. Germline loops: CDR1 GTSNPN, CDR2 SVGIG (reference sequence). The length of the CDR3 is 17 residues. CDR3 nucleotides: TGTGCCTGGAGCCTTAACCCCGGGACAGGGAGCAATCAGCCCCAGCATTTT. Translating it yields CAWSLNPGTGSNQPQHF.

This chain uses TRBV3-1 (or the pseudogene TRBV3-2) with TRBJ2-7; D ambiguous. This CDR3 region has 15 residues. Germline loops: CDR1 LGHDT, CDR2 YNNKEL (reference sequence). Trimming pared 0 bases from V and 2 bases from J, leaving 11 bases between. The CDR3 coding sequence is TGTGCCAGCAGCCAAGAAGGCCAGGCCCCCTACGAGCAGTACTTC. This codes for CASSQEGQAPYEQYF.

This rearrangement joins TRBV7-8 to TRBJ1-2; TRBD1 matches 7 bases. V trimming: 1 base; J trimming: 4 bases; junction bases outside the gene matches: 12. From germline, CDR1 is SGHVS and CDR2 FQNEAQ. The CDR3 covers 17 residues. This CDR3 is CASSLVTGSLGGYGYTF. In nucleotides, the CDR3 is TGTGCCAGCAGCTTAGTGACAGGGAGTCTGGGTGGCTATGGCTACACCTTC.

The chain links TRBV7-9 to TRBJ1-2, with D possibly being TRBD1 (5 bases). This CDR3 spans 17 amino acids. Trimming took 5 bases from V and 0 from J, leaving 19 bases between them. CDR1 and CDR2 from the germline V gene are SEHNR and FQNEAQ (reference sequence). Here the CDR3 reads CASSPPRLGGSNYGYTF. CDR3 sequence (DNA): TGTGCCAGCAGCCCTCCCCGATTGGGGGGATCTAACTATGGCTACACCTTC.

For this clone: One end of the junction does not line up with germline, which may come from a read error. This rearrangement joins TRBV28 to TRBJ2-3; TRBD1 matches at 7 bases. The CDR3 loop spans 15 amino acids. The germline CDR1 and CDR2 sequences are MDHEN and SYDVKM. As DNA, the CDR3 is TGTGCTAGCAGTCGACAGGGAGCTGGAACAGATACGCAGTATTTT. It specifies CASSRQGAGTDTQYF.

This clone was found once. This rearrangement joins TRBV5-1 to TRBJ2-3; 13 bases align to TRBD2. V shed 4 bases, J shed 1 base, and the junction held 6 bases outside the gene matches. The CDR3 is 17 amino acids. Germline CDR1 reads SGHRS; CDR2 reads YFSETQ. CDR3 bases: TGCGCCAGCAGCCTAAGTGGACTAGCGGGGGGCACAGATACGCAGTATTTT. Translated, it gives CASSLSGLAGGTDTQYF.

V and J are TRBV2 and TRBJ2-7; D is perhaps TRBD1 (5 bases). Germline V gene lookup returns CDR1 SNHLY and CDR2 FYNNEI. CDR3 length: 15 amino acids. The V gene lost 6 bases and the J gene lost 4 bases, with 19 bases spanning the gap. Here the CDR3 DNA reads TGTGCCAGCAGGGCAGGGTTCCCGGTTGGATACGAGCAGTACTTC. This sequence encodes CASRAGFPVGYEQYF.

The rearrangement uses TRBV7-9 and TRBJ2-3, with D tentatively TRBD2 (6 bases). Looked up from germline, CDR1 is SEHNR and CDR2 is FQNEAQ (reference sequence). The CDR3 runs to 14 residues. Trimming took 6 bases from V and 2 from J, leaving 12 bases between them. The CDR3 DNA reads TGTGCCAGCAGTTCGGGGGATTCCACAGATACGCAGTATTTT. Translation gives CASSSGDSTDTQYF.

Concerning this clone: The limits of the CDR3 on the DNA are not certain, so only TCRdb's listed CDR3 is given. V gene TRBV21-1 combines with J gene TRBJ2-7; the table's D call, TRBD1, has no DNA check behind it. TRBV21-1 is a known pseudogene. Ends included, the CDR3 has 14 residues. CDR3 in amino acids: CASSKVGTGNEQYF.

The gene calls are TRBV13 and TRBJ2-1; D call uncertain. The germline CDR1 and CDR2 sequences are PRHDT and FYEKMQ (reference sequence). The CDR3 is 15 amino acids. V was clipped by 0 bases and J by 0 bases, with 6 bases between them. CDR3 DNA: TGTGCCAGCAGCTTAGGACGGAGCTCCTACAATGAGCAGTTCTTC. Protein: CASSLGRSSYNEQFF.

The CDR3 DNA sequence: TGTGCCAGCAGCTTAGGAGGGGGCAGCTATGGCTACACCTTC. It yields the protein CASSLGGGSYGYTF. V gene TRBV7-8 combines with J gene TRBJ1-2; the match to TRBD1 covers 7 bases. The CDR3 loop spans 14 amino acids. CDR1 is SGHVS, CDR2 FQNEAQ, per germline. J was trimmed by 4 bases and V by 1 base; bases with no gene match: 3.

The V and J genes are TRBV24-1 and TRBJ2-7, with 8 bases matching TRBD1. With V trimmed by 1 base and J by 4 bases, 5 bases remained unmatched. Germline V gives CDR1 KGHDR, CDR2 SFDVKD. This CDR3 has 15 residues. The CDR3 sequence is CATSDLEGQAYEQYF. The CDR3 nucleotides read TGTGCCACCAGTGATTTAGAGGGACAGGCGTACGAGCAGTACTTC.

V gene TRBV5-1 combines with J gene TRBJ1-1; TRBD1 matches at 9 bases. Per the germline V gene, CDR1 is SGHRS and CDR2 is YFSETQ. Losses at the gene ends were 4 bases for V and 5 bases for J; bases not matched to a gene: 6. The CDR3 is 14 residues long. Written as DNA, the CDR3 is TGCGCCAGCAGCCCGCCGACAGGGGGGACTGAAGCTTTCTTT. Residues: CASSPPTGGTEAFF.

This clone was observed once. The V call is TRBV9, the J call TRBJ1-3, with 8 bases matching TRBD1. This CDR3 is 20 amino acids long. CDR1 is SGDLS, CDR2 YYNGEE, per germline. V gave up 4 bases and J gave up 2 bases; unmatched junction bases: 20. CDR3 DNA sequence: TGTGCCAGCAGCCCAGGGGGCGGGCAGGGGGCAATAAGTGCTGGAAACACCATATATTTT. It translates to CASSPGGGQGAISAGNTIYF.

V and J are TRBV28 and TRBJ1-1, with TRBD1 as a possible D gene (5 bases). Germline V gene data show CDR1 as MDHEN and CDR2 as SYDVKM. The CDR3 is 16 amino acids. V was trimmed by 2 bases and J by 2 bases, leaving 15 bases between them. The CDR3 here is CASSLIGARPNTEAFF. The CDR3 nucleotides read TGTGCCAGCAGTTTAATAGGGGCTCGGCCAAACACTGAAGCTTTCTTT.

The J gene is TRBJ2-1, the V gene TRBV6-5; 8 nucleotides agree with TRBD2. The CDR3 loop spans 15 amino acids. Germline V CDR1 and CDR2: MNHEY, SVGAGI. V gave up 2 bases and J gave up 5 bases; unmatched junction bases: 5. CDR3 sequence reads: CASSYRLARDNEQFF. CDR3 DNA sequence: TGTGCCAGCAGTTACAGACTAGCGCGGGACAATGAGCAGTTCTTC.